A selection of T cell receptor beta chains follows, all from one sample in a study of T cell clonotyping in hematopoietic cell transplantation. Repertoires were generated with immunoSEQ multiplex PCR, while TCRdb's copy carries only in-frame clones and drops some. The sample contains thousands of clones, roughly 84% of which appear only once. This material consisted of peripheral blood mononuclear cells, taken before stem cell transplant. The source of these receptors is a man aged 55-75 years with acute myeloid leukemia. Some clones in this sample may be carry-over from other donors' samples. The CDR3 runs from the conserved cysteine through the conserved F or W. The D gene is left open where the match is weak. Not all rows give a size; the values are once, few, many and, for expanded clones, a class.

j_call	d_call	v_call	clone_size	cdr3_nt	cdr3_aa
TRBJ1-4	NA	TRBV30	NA	TGTGCCTGGAGTGTATCCCCTGGGGATGAAAAACTGTTTTTT	CAWSVSPGDEKLFF
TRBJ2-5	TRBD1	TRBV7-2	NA	TGTGCCAGCAGCTCCGGACAGGTCCAAGAGACCCAGTACTTC	CASSSGQVQETQYF
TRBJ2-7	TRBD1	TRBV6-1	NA	TGTGCCAGCGGACAGGGGGCCGACGAGCAGTACTTC	CASGQGADEQYF
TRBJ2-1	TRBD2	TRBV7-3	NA	TGTGCCAGCAGCTTGGGACTAGCGGCCTACAATGAGCAGTTCTTC	CASSLGLAAYNEQFF
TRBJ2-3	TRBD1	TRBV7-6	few	TGTGCCAGCAGCTTCCCGAGGACAGGAACCGGGACAGGGGAACCAGATACGCAGTATTTT	CASSFPRTGTGTGEPDTQYF
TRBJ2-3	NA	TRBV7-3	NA	TGTGCCAGCAGCCCACAGGTGGGGAACACAGATACGCAGTATTTT	CASSPQVGNTDTQYF
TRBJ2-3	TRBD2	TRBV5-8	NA	TGTGCCAGCAGCTTCGGCGGTGGGACTAACACAGATACGCAGTATTTT	CASSFGGGTNTDTQYF
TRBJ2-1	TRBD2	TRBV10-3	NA	TGTGCCATCAGTGAGTCGCTAGCGGGAGGGCCAGGGAATGAGCAGTTCTTC	CAISESLAGGPGNEQFF
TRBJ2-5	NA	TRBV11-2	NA	TGTGCCAGCAGTTTATGGGTCGGCAGGGGAGAGACCCAGTACTTC	CASSLWVGRGETQYF
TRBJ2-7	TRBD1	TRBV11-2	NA	TGTGCCAACTCGGACAGGGGGCTTGAGCAGTACTTC	CANSDRGLEQYF
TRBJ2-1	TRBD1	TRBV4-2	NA	TGTGCCAGCAGCCCGGGACAGGGGGACTACAATGAGCAGTTCTTC	CASSPGQGDYNEQFF
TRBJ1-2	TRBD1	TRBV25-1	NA	TGTGCCAGCAGTGCCGCGACAGGGACTAACTATGGCTACACCTTC	CASSAATGTNYGYTF
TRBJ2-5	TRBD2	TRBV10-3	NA	TGTGCCATCAGTGAAGGACTAGCAGAGACCCAGTACTTC	CAISEGLAETQYF
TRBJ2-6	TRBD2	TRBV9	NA	TGTGCCAGCAGCACCCAGACTAGCGGGGGGTCTGGGGCCAACGTCCTGACTTTC	CASSTQTSGGSGANVLTF
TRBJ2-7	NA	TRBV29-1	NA	TGCAGCGTGGACGGGACACCCGAGCAGTACTTC	CSVDGTPEQYF
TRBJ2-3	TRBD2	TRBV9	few	TGTGCCAGCAGCGCGACTAGCGGGAGGTCCACAGATACGCAGTATTTT	CASSATSGRSTDTQYF
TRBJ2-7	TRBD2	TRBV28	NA	TGTGCCAGCAAACTTAGCGGGAGGACCCACGAGCAGTACTTC	CASKLSGRTHEQYF
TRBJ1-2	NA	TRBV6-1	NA	TGTGCCAGCAGTGAAGCGCAGGGGACGAACTATGGCTACACCTTC	CASSEAQGTNYGYTF
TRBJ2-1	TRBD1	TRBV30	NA	TGTGCCTGGAGGGTACCGGGACAGGGGATCGAGCAGTTCTTC	CAWRVPGQGIEQFF
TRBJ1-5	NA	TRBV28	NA	TGTGCCAGCAGCCTACAGGTTAGCAATCAGCCCCAGCATTTT	CASSLQVSNQPQHF
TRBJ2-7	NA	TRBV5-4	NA	TGTGCCAGCACCAACGACTTGACCACCTACGAGCAGTACTTC	CASTNDLTTYEQYF
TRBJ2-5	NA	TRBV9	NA	TGTGCCAGCAGCCCTCAACAGGGAGTGGAAGAGACCCAGTACTTC	CASSPQQGVEETQYF
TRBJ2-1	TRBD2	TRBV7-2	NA	TGTGCCAGCAGCCCAGCCGGGAGGCGGGAGGCCTCATACAATGAGCAGTTCTTC	CASSPAGRREASYNEQFF
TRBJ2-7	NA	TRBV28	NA	TGTGCCAGCAGTCCCCCTTCTAGACGAGGCTACGAGCAGTACTTC	CASSPPSRRGYEQYF
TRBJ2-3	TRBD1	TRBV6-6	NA	TGTGCCAGCAGTACTCCCGGGACAGGCACAGATACGCAGTATTTT	CASSTPGTGTDTQYF
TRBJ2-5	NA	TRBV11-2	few	TGTGCCAGCAGCTTAGTCTCTCAGTGGCAAGAGACCCAGTACTTC	CASSLVSQWQETQYF
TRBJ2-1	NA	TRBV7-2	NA	TGTGCCAGCAGCTTAGTTGGGGGGGCCAATGAGCAGTTCTTC	CASSLVGGANEQFF
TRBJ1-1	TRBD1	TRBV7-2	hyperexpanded	TGTGCCAGCAGCTTATCAGGGGGCACTGAAGCTTTCTTT	CASSLSGGTEAFF
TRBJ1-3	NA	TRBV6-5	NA	TGTGCCAGCAGCCGAGGCCGGGGAGGAGGAAACACCATATATTTT	CASSRGRGGGNTIYF
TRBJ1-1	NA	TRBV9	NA	TGTGCCAGCAGCTCCCGAGCGGGAAACACTGAAGCTTTCTTT	CASSSRAGNTEAFF
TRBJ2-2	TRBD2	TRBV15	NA	TGTGCCACCAGCAGAGATTCAAGCGGGGGGAACACCGGGGAGCTGTTTTTT	CATSRDSSGGNTGELFF
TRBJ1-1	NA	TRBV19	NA	TGTGCCAGTAGTTCCACCGGGGACACTGAAGCTTTCTTT	CASSSTGDTEAFF
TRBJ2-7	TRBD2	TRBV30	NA	TGTGCCTGGGGCGGGGGTGCCTACGAGCAGTACTTC	CAWGGGAYEQYF
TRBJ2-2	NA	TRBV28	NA	TGTGCCAGCAGCCCAATCCCCCCAGGGTCGAACACCGGGGAGCTGTTTTTT	CASSPIPPGSNTGELFF
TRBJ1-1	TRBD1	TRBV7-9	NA	TGTGCCAGCAGCCCAAAGGGACAGGGATCTCCTGAAGCTTTCTTT	CASSPKGQGSPEAFF
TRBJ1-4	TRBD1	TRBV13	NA	TGTGCCAGCAGCTTGGGACAGCTTAATGAAAAACTGTTTTTT	CASSLGQLNEKLFF
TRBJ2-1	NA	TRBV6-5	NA	TGTGCCAGCAGTTATGCTGTGGGGCTCGGGGTTGAGCAGTTCTTC	CASSYAVGLGVEQFF
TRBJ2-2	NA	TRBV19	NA	TGTGCCAGTAGTCAACAGGGGAACACCGGGGAGCTGTTTTTT	CASSQQGNTGELFF
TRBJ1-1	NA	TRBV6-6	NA	TGTGCCAGCAGTTACCCGACGGTTGCAGGGAACACTGAAGCTTTCTTT	CASSYPTVAGNTEAFF
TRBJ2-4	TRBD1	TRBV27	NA	TGTGCCAGCAGTTCAAACCCAACTACAGGGGGCAGGATGAACATTCAGTACTTC	CASSSNPTTGGRMNIQYF
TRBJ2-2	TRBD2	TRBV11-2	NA	TGTGCCAGCGTCCTAGCGGAGAACACCGGGGAGCTGTTTTTT	CASVLAENTGELFF
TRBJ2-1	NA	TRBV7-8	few	TGTGCCAGCAGCCGAGAATACAATGAGCAGTTCTTC	CASSREYNEQFF
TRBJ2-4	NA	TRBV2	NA	TGTGCCAGCAGAGGTACTGGGGGGTCTGCCAAAAACATTCAGTACTTC	CASRGTGGSAKNIQYF
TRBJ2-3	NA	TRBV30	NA	TGTGCCTGGAGTCCCACGGGGAGAGATACGCAGTATTTT	CAWSPTGRDTQYF
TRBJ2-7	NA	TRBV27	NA	TGTGCCAGCAGTTTGGCAGGGAATCTGGACGAGCAGTACTTC	CASSLAGNLDEQYF
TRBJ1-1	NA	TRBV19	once	TGTGCCAGTAGTAAGGGGACACACACTGAAGCTTTCTTT	CASSKGTHTEAFF
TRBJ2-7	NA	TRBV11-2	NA	TGTGCCAGCAGCTTGACGGTGAGCTCCTACGAGCAGTACTTC	CASSLTVSSYEQYF
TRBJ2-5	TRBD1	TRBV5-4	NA	TGTGCCAGCAGCTCCCCGACAGGGGCGCGAGAGACCCAGTACTTC	CASSSPTGARETQYF
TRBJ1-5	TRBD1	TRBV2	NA	TGTGCCAGCGCCGGGACAGGGATCGGTCAGCCCCAGCATTTT	CASAGTGIGQPQHF
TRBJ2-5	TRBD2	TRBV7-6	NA	TGTGCCAGCAGCTTAGCGGCGCTAGCGGGTCAAGAGACCCAGTACTTC	CASSLAALAGQETQYF
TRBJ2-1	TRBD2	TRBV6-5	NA	TGTGCCAGCAGTTACTCGGGGACTAGCGGGGTCAATGAGCAGTTCTTC	CASSYSGTSGVNEQFF
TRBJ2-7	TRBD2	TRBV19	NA	TGTGCCAGTAGTATATCCGGGAGGGACTACGAGCAGTACTTC	CASSISGRDYEQYF
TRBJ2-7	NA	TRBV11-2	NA	TGTGCCAGCAGCCGGGGGACGTCCCAAATCTCCTACGAGCAGTACTTC	CASSRGTSQISYEQYF
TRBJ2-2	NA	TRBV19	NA	TGTGCCAGTAGTAACCCCCGAACGAGACCCCTCACCGGGGAGCTGTTTTTT	CASSNPRTRPLTGELFF